Each of the 22 T cell receptor beta chains below was sequenced from the same sample in a study of tumor and adjacent non-tumor tissue in lung cancer. RNA was extracted from bulk tissue without any cell sorting. More than 3 cm separated this lung sample from the edge of the tumor. Three rounds of nested PCR, following a modified ARM-PCR protocol, produced the TCRbeta library. One entry per CDR3 protein results from TCRdb running MiXCR on the multiplex PCR reads. The table has around 82,000 distinct CDR3 sequences, approximately 80% seen once. What was sequenced was distant non-tumor lung tissue. These receptors all come from a man in his sixties with non-small cell lung cancer.

A word on this clonotype: The junction and the germline gene differ at one end; a read error may be behind it. The CDR3 loop reads CTSSPLIPGTGETQYF. The CDR3 region has the DNA TGTACCAGCAGTCCTCTGATACCGGGAACCGGGGAGACCCAGTACTTC. This rearrangement joins TRBV6-1 to TRBJ2-5; D may be TRBD2 (5 bases). Germline lookup yields CDR1 MNHNS and CDR2 SASEGT. The CDR3 consists of 16 residues.

CDR3 DNA: TGTGCCAGCAGCTTAGCAGCAGGAATGAACACTGAAGCTTTCTTT. Translated: CASSLAAGMNTEAFF. This chain uses TRBV11-2 with TRBJ1-1, with D unresolved. The CDR3 loop spans 15 amino acids. The V gene lost 1 base and the J gene lost 0 bases, with 9 bases spanning the gap. The germline CDR1 and CDR2 sequences are SGHAT and FQNNGV.

A remark on this clonotype: At one end, the junction sequence differs from germline, possibly due to a read error. This chain uses TRBV11-2 with TRBJ2-7; no firm D call. The V gene's germline CDR1 is SGHAT and CDR2 FQNNGV. This CDR3 region has 17 residues. The chain's CDR3 is CASSLMPEAPKGYEEYF. CDR3 in DNA: TGTGCCAGCAGCTTAATGCCCGAGGCCCCCAAAGGCTACGAGGAGTACTTC.

Concerning this clonotype: Relative to the germline gene, one junction end is altered; a read error may explain this. The chain employs TRBV11-2 and TRBJ2-5; 7 nucleotides agree with TRBD1. The CDR3 runs to 14 residues. Germline V gene lookup returns CDR1 SGHAT and CDR2 FQNNGV. The CDR3 here is CACSKTDREETQYF. CDR3 nucleotide sequence: TGTGCCTGCAGCAAAACTGACAGGGAAGAGACCCAGTACTTC.

The chain is built from TRBV29-1 and TRBJ2-7, with a possible D match to TRBD1 (6 bases). Trimming shortened V by 4 bases and J by 5 bases, and 18 bases separated the two germline ends. Per the germline V gene, CDR1 is SQVTM and CDR2 is ANQGSEA. The CDR3 runs 14 residues. The CDR3 reads CSVGNWQGFNEQYF. CDR3 nucleotide sequence: TGCAGCGTTGGTAACTGGCAGGGGTTCAACGAGCAGTACTTC.

The genes are TRBV11-1 and TRBJ2-2, with 15 bases matching TRBD2. This CDR3 spans 17 amino acids. V lost 7 bases to trimming and J lost 4 bases; unmatched junction nucleotides: 7. Germline values: CDR1 SGHAT, CDR2 FQDESV (reference sequence). This CDR3 reads CASNRTSGGAITGELFF. CDR3 coding DNA: TGTGCCAGCAACCGGACTAGCGGGGGGGCTATCACCGGGGAGCTGTTTTTT.

Points on this clonotype: The conserved phenylalanine or tryptophan is not found at the CDR3 terminus, so this likely reflects a read error. The rearrangement links TRBV6-6 to TRBJ1-5; a weak D match, TRBD1 (5 bases). The CDR3 contains 14 residues. Germline CDR1 MNHNY, CDR2 SVGAGI (reference sequence). The CDR3 nucleotides read TGTACCAGCAGTATTGGGGGTTCGGGGCAGCCCCAGCATCTT. Its protein product is CTSSIGGSGQPQHL.

The chain joins TRBV11-2 to TRBJ2-6; 11 bases agree with TRBD2. Germline values: CDR1 SGHAT, CDR2 FQNNGV. Trimming at V came to 6 bases and at J to 8 bases, leaving 15 bases not matched to a gene. The CDR3 sequence is 18 residues long. In DNA, the CDR3 is TGTGCCAGCAGTCCAACTAGCGGGGGAATCACTGTGACCAACGTCCTGACTTTC. Protein product: CASSPTSGGITVTNVLTF.

This clonotype was found many times. This chain uses TRBV4-1 with TRBJ1-6; 7 nucleotides line up with TRBD1. The germline V gene has CDR1 MGHRA and CDR2 YSYEKL. The CDR3 is made up of 13 amino acids. V was pared by 6 bases and J by 9 bases, with 5 bases of the junction left unmatched. CDR3 residues: CASSDREGSPLHF. The DNA of the CDR3 is TGCGCCAGCAGTGACAGGGAAGGTTCACCCCTCCACTTT.

In the case of this clonotype: One end of the junction fails to match germline, which may point to a read error. This chain uses TRBV6-5 with TRBJ1-5, with D hard to call. In germline, CDR1 is MNHEY, CDR2 SVGAGI. This CDR3 comprises 15 residues. CDR3 loop: CVSSYSGLGTQPQHF. CDR3 sequence (DNA): TGTGTCAGCAGTTACAGTGGACTGGGTACTCAGCCCCAGCATTTT.

A remark on this clonotype: Germline and junction disagree at one end, which may indicate a read error. The chain has TRBV6-2 or TRBV6-3 and TRBJ2-5; D may be TRBD1 (6 bases). In germline, CDR1 is MNHEY, CDR2 SVGEGT. The length of the CDR3 is 17 residues. In DNA form, the CDR3 reads TGTGCCAGCAGTTACAGGGTATGGGGAGCAGGGGAAGAGATCCAGTACTTC. Protein sequence: CASSYRVWGAGEEIQYF.

On this clonotype: Here the CDR3 omits its conserved ending phenylalanine or tryptophan, so a read error is the likely source. V is TRBV5-4 and J is TRBJ1-6, with 11 bases identical to TRBD1. Germline assignment: CDR1 SGHNT and CDR2 YYREEE (reference sequence). V shed 4 bases, J shed 6 bases, and the junction held 6 bases outside the gene matches. The CDR3 consists of 16 residues. The CDR3 nucleotides are TGTGCCAGCAGCAAGGACAGGGGGCGATTTAATTCACCCCTCCACCTT. Translation: CASSKDRGRFNSPLHL.

The CDR3 DNA reads TGTGCCAGCAGTCGCGGGGGGGCGGCAGATACGCAGTATTTT. Protein sequence: CASSRGGAADTQYF. The rearrangement links TRBV7-2 to TRBJ2-3, with 9 bases fitting TRBD2. Germline values: CDR1 SGHTA, CDR2 FQGNSA. V was pared by 6 bases and J by 4 bases, with 5 bases of the junction left unmatched. The CDR3 sequence is 14 residues long.

Comments on this clonotype: Without the conserved terminal phenylalanine or tryptophan, this CDR3 likely stems from a read error. J is TRBJ2-2 and V is TRBV6-5, with 9 bases that match TRBD1. CDR1 is MNHEY, CDR2 SVGAGI, per germline. The CDR3 runs to 16 residues. CDR3 DNA sequence: TGTGCCAGTAGTTACTCTGGGACAGGGCAGGGCGGGGAGCTGTTTATT. Protein product: CASSYSGTGQGGELFI.

The chain links TRBV29-1 to TRBJ1-1; D may be TRBD1 (6 bases). The CDR3 is 12 amino acids. Trimming shortened V by 4 bases and J by 11 bases, and 17 bases separated the two germline ends. Germline V gives CDR1 SQVTM, CDR2 ANQGSEA. CDR3 in amino acids: CSVATRDIDAFF. Here the CDR3 DNA reads TGCAGCGTTGCCACCAGGGACATTGATGCTTTCTTT.

As for this clonotype: This clone may be a read error of a much larger clone one base away. The chain has TRBV28 and TRBJ1-5, with D perhaps TRBD1 (5 bases). CDR3 length: 15 residues. Germline assignment: CDR1 MDHEN and CDR2 SYDVKM. Trimming removed 5 bases from V and 6 bases from J, with 17 bases in between. CDR3 DNA: TGTGCCAGCAGTACAGAGTGGGGGTACATTCAGCCCCAGCATTTT. Amino acids: CASSTEWGYIQPQHF.

There are many counts of this clonotype. The rearrangement links TRBV12-3 or TRBV12-4 to TRBJ1-5, with D perhaps matching TRBD1 (5 bases). Between the trimmed V and J ends, which lost 3 bases and 6 bases, there was a span of 6 bases. The CDR3 consists of 12 residues. This chain's CDR3 is CASSFGGQPQHF. In nucleotides, the CDR3 is TGTGCCAGCAGTTTCGGGGGTCAGCCCCAGCATTTT.

CDR3 in amino acids: CASSLAGANYGANDLTF. Written as DNA, the CDR3 is TGTGCCAGCAGCCTAGCGGGAGCCAACTATGGGGCCAACGACCTAACTTTC. The chain has TRBV6-5 and TRBJ2-6; TRBD2 matches at 10 bases. The CDR3 contains 17 residues. Germline lookup yields CDR1 MNHEY and CDR2 SVGAGI. V shed 6 bases, J shed 19 bases, and the junction held 24 bases outside the gene matches.

About this clonotype: A read error may produce the germline difference seen at one junction end. This rearrangement joins TRBV11-3 to TRBJ2-1; 9 nucleotides align to TRBD2. This CDR3 has 16 amino acids. Germline V CDR1 and CDR2: SGHNT, YENEEA. The CDR3 DNA reads as TGTGCCAGCAGCTTAGGGGGGACTAGCATCAACAATGAGCAGCTCTTC. Amino acid sequence: CASSLGGTSINNEQLF. Full variable domain (missing parts from reference TRBV11-3 and TRBJ2-1): EAGVVQSPRYKIIEKKQPVAFWCNPISGHNTLYWYLQNLGQGPELLIRYENEEAVDDSQLPKDRFSAERLKGVDSTLKIQPAELGDSAVYLCASSLGGTSINNEQLFGPGTRLTVL.

A word on this clonotype: The conserved closing phenylalanine or tryptophan is absent in this CDR3, likely reflecting a read error. Because the CDR3's place on the DNA is in doubt, the DNA is left out and the CDR3 is given as listed by TCRdb. The rearrangement joins TRBV20-1 to TRBJ2-2; the D call TRBD2 from the table was never checked on the DNA. The CDR3 length is 17 residues, termini included. Germline loops: CDR1 DFQATT, CDR2 SNEGSKA (reference sequence). CDR3 sequence reads: CSARASGGGSNTGELLS.

V and J are TRBV5-1 and TRBJ2-5, with D perhaps TRBD1 (5 bases). V was pared by 7 bases and J by 1 base, with 17 bases between. The CDR3 consists of 15 residues. Germline CDR1 is SGHRS and CDR2 is YFSETQ. CDR3 loop: CASQRTTGSQETQYF. The DNA of the CDR3 is TGCGCCAGCCAGCGAACTACAGGTTCCCAAGAGACCCAGTACTTC. Combining the CDR3 with reference TRBV5-1 and TRBJ2-5 gives the whole variable domain KAGVTQTPRYLIKTRGQQVTLSCSPISGHRSVSWYQQTPGQGLQFLFEYFSETQRNKGNFPGRFSGRQFSNSRSEMNVSTLELGDSALYLCASQRTTGSQETQYFGPGTRLLVL.

Details on this clonotype: One junction end disagrees with the germline gene, perhaps due to a read error. The rearrangement links TRBV20-1 to TRBJ1-6; perhaps TRBD1 as D (5 bases). Germline V gives CDR1 DFQATT, CDR2 SNEGSKA (reference sequence). The CDR3 spans 14 residues. The DNA for the CDR3 is TGCTGTGCTAGATATGGGGGGACCTATTCACCCCTCCACTTT. Translation: CCARYGGTYSPLHF.